This T cell receptor (beta chain) was found in a study of shared clonotypes between healthy human individuals. Study overall: The cohort had a couple of women and a few men, ages 18 to 49. There were three CD4 naive, three CD4 memory, two CD8 naive and one CD8 memory plates per donor.

Study-wide findings and caveats: Donor clonotype sharing was expected to depend on sequencing depth.

TCRdb keeps only in-frame clones here, not all; method: immunoSEQ multiplex PCR. The sample carries roughly 2.2 million clones, 80% to 95% recorded once. With respect to this clone: What it binds is not known. Other DNA sequences of this sample code for an identical CDR3.

Researchers partitioned CD4+ cells into CD45RA+ naive and CD45RA-negative memory subsets. The clonotype originates from a man between 18 and 35 years old in good health. Some clones in this sample may be carry-over from other donors' samples. Sequenced input: naive CD4+ T cells from PBMCs. Subset indicated: CD45RA+ positively selected.

The CDR3 nucleotides read TGTGCCAGCAGTGAAGGTGGGGAGACCCAGTACTTC. It yields the protein CASSEGGETQYF. The rearrangement joins TRBV6-1 to TRBJ2-5; D ambiguous. Trimming removed 1 base from V and 5 bases from J, with 5 bases in between. Germline CDR1 reads MNHNS; CDR2 reads SASEGT. This CDR3 spans 12 amino acids.